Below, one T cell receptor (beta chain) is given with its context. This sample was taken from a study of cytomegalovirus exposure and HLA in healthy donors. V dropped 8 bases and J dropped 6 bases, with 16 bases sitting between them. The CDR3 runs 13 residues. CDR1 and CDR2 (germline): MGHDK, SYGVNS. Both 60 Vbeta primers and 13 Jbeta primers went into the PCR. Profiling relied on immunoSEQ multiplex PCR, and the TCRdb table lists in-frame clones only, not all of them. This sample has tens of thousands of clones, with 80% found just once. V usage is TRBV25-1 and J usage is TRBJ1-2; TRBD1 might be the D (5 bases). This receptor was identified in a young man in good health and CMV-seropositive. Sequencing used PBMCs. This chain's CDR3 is CASGDHRWDGYTF. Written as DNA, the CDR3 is TGTGCCAGCGGAGACCACAGGTGGGATGGCTACACCTTC.